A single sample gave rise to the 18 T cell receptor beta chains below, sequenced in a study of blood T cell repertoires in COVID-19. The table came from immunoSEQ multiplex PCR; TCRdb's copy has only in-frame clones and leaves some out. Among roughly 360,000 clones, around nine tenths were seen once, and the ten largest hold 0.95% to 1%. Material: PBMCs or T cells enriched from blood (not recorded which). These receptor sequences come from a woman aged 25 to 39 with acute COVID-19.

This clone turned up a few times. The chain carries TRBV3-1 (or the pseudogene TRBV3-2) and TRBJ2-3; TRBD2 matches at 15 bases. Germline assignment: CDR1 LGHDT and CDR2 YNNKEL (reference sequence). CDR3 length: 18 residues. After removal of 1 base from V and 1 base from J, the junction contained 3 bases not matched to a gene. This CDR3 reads CASSQGRTSGGGTDTQYF. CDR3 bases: TGTGCCAGCAGCCAAGGGCGGACTAGCGGGGGGGGCACAGATACGCAGTATTTT.

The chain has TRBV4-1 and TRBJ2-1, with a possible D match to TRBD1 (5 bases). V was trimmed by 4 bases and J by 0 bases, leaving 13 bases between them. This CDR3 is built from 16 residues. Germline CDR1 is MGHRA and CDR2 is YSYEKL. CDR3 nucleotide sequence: TGCGCCAGCAGCCCCGGACACGGAAGCTCCTACAATGAGCAGTTCTTC. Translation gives CASSPGHGSSYNEQFF.

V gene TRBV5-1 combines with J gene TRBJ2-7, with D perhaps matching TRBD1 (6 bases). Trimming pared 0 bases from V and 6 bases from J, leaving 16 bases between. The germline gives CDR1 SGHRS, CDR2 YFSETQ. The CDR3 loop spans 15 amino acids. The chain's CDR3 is CASSLVGGAGLEQYF. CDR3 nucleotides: TGCGCCAGCAGCTTGGTTGGGGGCGCTGGCCTCGAGCAGTACTTC.

The CDR3 sequence: CASSVGISGGANTGELFF. The DNA for the CDR3 is TGTGCCAGCAGCGTAGGTATTAGCGGGGGAGCGAACACCGGGGAGCTGTTTTTT. The chain has TRBV9 and TRBJ2-2; 9 bases map to TRBD2. Germline V lookup: CDR1 SGDLS, CDR2 YYNGEE. The CDR3 totals 18 residues. V lost 0 bases to trimming and J lost 0 bases; unmatched junction nucleotides: 6.

CDR3 sequence reads: CAISPDTVNSPLHF. In DNA form, the CDR3 reads TGTGCCATCAGTCCGGACACCGTTAATTCACCCCTCCACTTT. The chain has TRBV10-3 and TRBJ1-6; D possibly corresponds to TRBD1 (5 bases). This CDR3 is 14 amino acids long. The germline gives CDR1 ENHRY, CDR2 SYGVKD. The V end lost 5 bases, the J end lost 6 bases, and 11 bases lay between the germline ends.

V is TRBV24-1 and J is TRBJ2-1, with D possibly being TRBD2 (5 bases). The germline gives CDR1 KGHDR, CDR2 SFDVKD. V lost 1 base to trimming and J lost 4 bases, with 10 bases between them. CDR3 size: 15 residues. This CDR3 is CATSDLPGSYNEQFF. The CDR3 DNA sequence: TGTGCCACCAGTGATTTACCGGGATCTTACAATGAGCAGTTCTTC.

CDR3 nucleotide sequence: TGCGCCAGCAGCTTGGGACTGTCCTCTGGGGCCAACGTCCTGACTTTC. Its translation: CASSLGLSSGANVLTF. The rearrangement uses TRBV5-1 and TRBJ2-6, with D unresolved. V was shortened by 0 bases and J by 0 bases, with 7 bases between the two germline ends. The V gene's germline CDR1 is SGHRS and CDR2 YFSETQ. The CDR3 spans 16 residues.

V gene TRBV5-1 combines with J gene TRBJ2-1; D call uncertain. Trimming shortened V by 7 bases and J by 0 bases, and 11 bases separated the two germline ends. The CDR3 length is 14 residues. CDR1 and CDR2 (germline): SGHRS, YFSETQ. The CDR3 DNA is TGCGCCAGCGCGCCCCTGAGCTCCTACAATGAGCAGTTCTTC. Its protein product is CASAPLSSYNEQFF.

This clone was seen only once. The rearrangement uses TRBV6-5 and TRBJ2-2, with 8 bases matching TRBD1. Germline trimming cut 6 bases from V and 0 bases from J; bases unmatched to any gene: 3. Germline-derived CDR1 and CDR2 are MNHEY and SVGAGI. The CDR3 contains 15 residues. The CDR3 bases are TGTGCCAGCAGAAGACAGGGGACGAACACCGGGGAGCTGTTTTTT. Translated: CASRRQGTNTGELFF.

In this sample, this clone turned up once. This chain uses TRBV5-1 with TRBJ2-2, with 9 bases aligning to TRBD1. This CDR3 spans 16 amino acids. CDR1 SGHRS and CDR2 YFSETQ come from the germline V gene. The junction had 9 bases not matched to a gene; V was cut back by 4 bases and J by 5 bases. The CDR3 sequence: CASSPGRQGGTGELFF. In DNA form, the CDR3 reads TGCGCCAGCAGCCCTGGACGACAGGGGGGGACCGGGGAGCTGTTTTTT.

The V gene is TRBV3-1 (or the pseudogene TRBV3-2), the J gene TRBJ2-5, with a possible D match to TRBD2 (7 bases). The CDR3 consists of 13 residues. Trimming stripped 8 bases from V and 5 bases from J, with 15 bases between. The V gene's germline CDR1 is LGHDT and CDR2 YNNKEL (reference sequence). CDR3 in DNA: TGTGCCAGCCGGCCCGGGGGGCGGGAGACCCAGTACTTC. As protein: CASRPGGRETQYF.

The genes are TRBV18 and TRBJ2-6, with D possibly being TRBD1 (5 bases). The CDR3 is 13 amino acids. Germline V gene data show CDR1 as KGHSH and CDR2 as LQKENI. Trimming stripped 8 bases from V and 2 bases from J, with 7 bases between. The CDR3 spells CASTGPGANVLTF. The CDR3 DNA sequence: TGTGCCAGCACAGGTCCTGGGGCCAACGTCCTGACTTTC.

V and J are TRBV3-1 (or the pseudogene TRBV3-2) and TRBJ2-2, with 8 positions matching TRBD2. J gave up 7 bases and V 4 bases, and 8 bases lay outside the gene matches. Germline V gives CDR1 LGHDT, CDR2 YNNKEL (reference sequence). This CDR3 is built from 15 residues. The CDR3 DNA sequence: TGTGCCAGCAGCCCAGGCGGGACTAGGGGCGGGGAGCTGTTTTTT. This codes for CASSPGGTRGGELFF.

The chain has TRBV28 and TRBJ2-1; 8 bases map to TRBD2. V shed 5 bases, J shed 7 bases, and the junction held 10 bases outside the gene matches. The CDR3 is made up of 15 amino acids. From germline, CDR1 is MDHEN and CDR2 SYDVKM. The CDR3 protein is CASSRPGLGSNEQFF. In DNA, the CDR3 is TGTGCCAGCAGTCGCCCGGGACTAGGATCAAATGAGCAGTTCTTC.

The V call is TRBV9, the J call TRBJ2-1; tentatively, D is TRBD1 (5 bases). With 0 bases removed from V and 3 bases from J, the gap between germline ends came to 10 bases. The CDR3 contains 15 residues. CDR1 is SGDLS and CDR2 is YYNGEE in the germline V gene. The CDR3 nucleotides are TGTGCCAGCAGCGTAGCCTCAGGGAACTACAATGAGCAGTTCTTC. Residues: CASSVASGNYNEQFF.

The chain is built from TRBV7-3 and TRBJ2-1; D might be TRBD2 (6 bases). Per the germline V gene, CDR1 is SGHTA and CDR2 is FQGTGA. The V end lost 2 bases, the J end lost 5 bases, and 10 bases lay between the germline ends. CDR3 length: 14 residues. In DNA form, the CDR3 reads TGTGCCAGCAGCTTACATGGCGGGAACAATGAGCAGTTCTTC. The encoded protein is CASSLHGGNNEQFF.

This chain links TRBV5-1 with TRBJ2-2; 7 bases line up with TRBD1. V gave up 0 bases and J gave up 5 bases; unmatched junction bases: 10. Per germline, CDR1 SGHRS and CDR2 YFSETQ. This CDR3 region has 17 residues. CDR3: CASSLDGTALRTGELFF. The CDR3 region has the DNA TGCGCCAGCAGCTTGGACGGGACAGCTTTGCGGACCGGGGAGCTGTTTTTT. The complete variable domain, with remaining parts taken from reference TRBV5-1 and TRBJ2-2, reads KAGVTQTPRYLIKTRGQQVTLSCSPISGHRSVSWYQQTPGQGLQFLFEYFSETQRNKGNFPGRFSGRQFSNSRSEMNVSTLELGDSALYLCASSLDGTALRTGELFFGEGSRLTVL.

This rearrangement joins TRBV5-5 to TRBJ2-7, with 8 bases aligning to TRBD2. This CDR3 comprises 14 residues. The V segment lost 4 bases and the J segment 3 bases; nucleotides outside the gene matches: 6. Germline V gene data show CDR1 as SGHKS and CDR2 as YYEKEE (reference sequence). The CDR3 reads CASSERGLSYEQYF. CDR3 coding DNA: TGTGCCAGCAGCGAGCGGGGGCTGAGCTACGAGCAGTACTTC.